The 30 T cell receptor beta chains reported below all come from one sample, sequenced in a study of blood T cell repertoires in COVID-19. TCRdb's table, derived via immunoSEQ multiplex PCR, lists solely in-frame clones and lacks some. This sample has about 150,000 clones, with roughly 84% found just once. Sequenced sample: peripheral blood. Receptors originate from a man between 60 and 70 years old with COVID-19, enrolled during active disease.

The chain recombines TRBV19 with TRBJ2-4, with a possible D match to TRBD1 (6 bases). Deletions cut 6 bases from V and 3 bases from J, with 12 bases between. This CDR3 region has 14 residues. Per the germline V gene, CDR1 is LNHDA and CDR2 is SQIVND (reference sequence). The CDR3 nucleotides are TGTGCCAGTAGCTCCACAGGGTACAAAAACATTCAGTACTTC. It encodes CASSSTGYKNIQYF.

The chain joins TRBV5-5 to TRBJ2-7; possibly TRBD1 for D (5 bases). CDR1 is SGHKS and CDR2 is YYEKEE in the germline V gene (reference sequence). CDR3 length equals 15 residues. V was trimmed by 1 base and J by 0 bases, leaving 11 bases between them. The CDR3 DNA reads TGTGCCAGCAGCTTGCAAGGGGCCAGCTCCTACGAGCAGTACTTC. Amino acids: CASSLQGASSYEQYF.

This chain joins TRBV9 and TRBJ1-1; tentative D call: TRBD1 (6 bases). Deletions cut 3 bases from V and 7 bases from J, with 16 bases between. Germline assignment: CDR1 SGDLS and CDR2 YYNGEE. This CDR3 contains 14 residues. CDR3 amino acids: CASSGLGQSSEAFF. In DNA form, the CDR3 reads TGTGCCAGCAGCGGCCTAGGACAGTCGAGTGAAGCTTTCTTT. Together with reference TRBV9 and TRBJ1-1, the CDR3 gives the full variable domain: DSGVTQTPKHLITATGQRVTLRCSPRSGDLSVYWYQQSLDQGLQFLIQYYNGEERAKGNILERFSAQQFPDLHSELNLSSLELGDSALYFCASSGLGQSSEAFFGQGTRLTVV.

The chain carries TRBV25-1 and TRBJ1-2, with TRBD1 as a possible D gene (6 bases). The CDR3 length is 12 residues. CDR1 and CDR2 from the germline V gene are MGHDK and SYGVNS. Deletions cut 7 bases from V and 7 bases from J, with 13 bases between. In DNA, the CDR3 is TGTGCCAGCAAAAGACAGGCGGGTGGCTACACCTTC. This encodes CASKRQAGGYTF.

The rearrangement joins TRBV7-2 to TRBJ1-1, with 7 bases identical to TRBD1. Germline values: CDR1 SGHTA, CDR2 FQGNSA. The length of the CDR3 is 16 residues. Germline trimming cut 5 bases from V and 7 bases from J; bases unmatched to any gene: 16. This chain's CDR3 is CASSPGRGRGLSEAFF. CDR3 DNA: TGTGCCAGCAGCCCAGGGCGGGGCAGGGGGTTGAGTGAAGCTTTCTTT.

V usage is TRBV4-2 and J usage is TRBJ2-2, with D possibly being TRBD1 (5 bases). CDR3 size: 16 residues. V was clipped by 1 base and J by 2 bases, with 11 bases between them. Germline CDR1 LGHNA, CDR2 YNFKEQ. The CDR3 DNA sequence: TGTGCCAGCAGCCAAGCAGGCAGGGATAACACCGGGGAGCTGTTTTTT. It is translated as CASSQAGRDNTGELFF.

V usage is TRBV19 and J usage is TRBJ1-5; TRBD1 aligns across 9 bases. The CDR3 covers 16 residues. Trimming took 5 bases from V and 4 from J; bases not matched to a gene: 9. CDR1 and CDR2 from the germline V gene are LNHDA and SQIVND (reference sequence). The CDR3 nucleotides are TGTGCCAGTAGTCGGACAGGGGAGGGGAGAAATCAGCCCCAGCATTTT. It specifies CASSRTGEGRNQPQHF.

Only one count was recorded for this clone. The CDR3 is CASRPPGQGVYVGYTF. Here the CDR3 DNA reads TGTGCCAGTAGACCCCCGGGACAGGGAGTCTATGTAGGCTACACCTTC. This chain joins TRBV19 and TRBJ1-2, with 9 bases fitting TRBD1. CDR3 size: 16 residues. V gave up 6 bases and J gave up 8 bases; unmatched junction bases: 16. Germline CDR1 is LNHDA and CDR2 is SQIVND (reference sequence).

This rearrangement joins TRBV4-1 to TRBJ2-1; D gene uncertain. CDR3 size: 13 residues. The V and J ends lost 4 bases and 8 bases respectively, with 12 bases between them. Germline loops: CDR1 MGHRA, CDR2 YSYEKL. The CDR3 spells CASSLRSEYEQFF. The CDR3 DNA reads as TGCGCCAGCAGCCTGCGTAGTGAGTATGAGCAGTTCTTC.

V usage is TRBV4-2 and J usage is TRBJ1-2, with 7 bases lining up with TRBD1. The CDR3 has 14 residues. Germline CDR1 is LGHNA and CDR2 is YNFKEQ. Unmatched junction bases numbered 7, after V lost 3 bases and J lost 6 bases. The DNA for the CDR3 is TGTGCCAGCAGCCACCCTGAGCAGGGGGATGGCTACACCTTC. As protein: CASSHPEQGDGYTF.

The chain carries TRBV15 and TRBJ2-2; 7 bases are shared with TRBD1. CDR1 and CDR2 (germline): LNHNV, YYDKDF (reference sequence). The J segment lost 7 bases and the V segment lost 2 bases, leaving 7 bases of the junction unmatched. The CDR3 contains 15 residues. CDR3 nucleotide sequence: TGTGCCACCAGCAGACTTGACAGGGATAGCGGGGAGCTGTTTTTT. Translated, it gives CATSRLDRDSGELFF.

The count of this clone is one. The chain has TRBV5-1 and TRBJ1-6, with 9 bases matching TRBD1. CDR3 length: 15 residues. CDR1 is SGHRS and CDR2 is YFSETQ in the germline V gene. J was trimmed by 10 bases and V by 1 base; bases with no gene match: 6. The CDR3 region has the DNA TGCGCCAGCAGCTTGTCCGGGACAGGGAGGTCACCCCTCCACTTT. Translating it yields CASSLSGTGRSPLHF.

This clone was seen only once. The rearrangement links TRBV10-3 to TRBJ2-3; possible D gene TRBD2, 5 bases. Germline CDR1 reads ENHRY; CDR2 reads SYGVKD. The V end lost 6 bases, the J end lost 1 base, and 14 bases lay between the germline ends. The length of the CDR3 is 15 residues. The CDR3 nucleotides are TGTGCCATCAGGGATAGCGTCTCGGGCACAGATACGCAGTATTTT. This gives the protein CAIRDSVSGTDTQYF.

The chain carries TRBV9 and TRBJ1-3; D gene ambiguous. Trimming cost V 1 base and J 0 bases, with 8 bases left between them. CDR3 length: 15 residues. From germline, CDR1 is SGDLS and CDR2 YYNGEE. The CDR3 sequence: CASSVTPSSGNTIYF. The CDR3 bases are TGTGCCAGCAGCGTAACCCCGAGCTCTGGAAACACCATATATTTT.

The chain couples TRBV19 to TRBJ2-3; D call uncertain. Germline V gives CDR1 LNHDA, CDR2 SQIVND (reference sequence). The ends were cut back, 4 bases at V and 6 bases at J, with 8 bases in the middle. This CDR3 has 12 amino acids. The CDR3 reads CASSNYVDTQYF. CDR3 in DNA: TGTGCCAGTAGTAATTATGTCGATACGCAGTATTTT.

V and J are TRBV29-1 and TRBJ1-2; D is undetermined. CDR1 and CDR2 (germline): SQVTM, ANQGSEA. With 4 bases removed from V and 3 bases from J, the gap between germline ends came to 9 bases. This CDR3 comprises 12 residues. CDR3 DNA sequence: TGCAGCGTTGCACAGACCCACTATGGCTACACCTTC. It specifies CSVAQTHYGYTF.

V gene TRBV29-1 combines with J gene TRBJ1-1, with no clear D. Germline V gene data show CDR1 as SQVTM and CDR2 as ANQGSEA. V lost 7 bases, J lost 1 base, and 13 bases lay in between. The CDR3 covers 13 residues. The CDR3 bases are TGCAGCGCCCGGACGGGGAGGAACACTGAAGCTTTCTTT. Amino acids: CSARTGRNTEAFF.

The chain couples TRBV5-1 to TRBJ1-3; 12 bases agree with TRBD1. Germline lookup yields CDR1 SGHRS and CDR2 YFSETQ. V was clipped by 3 bases and J by 2 bases; unmatched bases: 0. The CDR3 sequence is 15 residues long. The CDR3 DNA reads as TGCGCCAGCAGCTGGGACAGGGGGCCTGGAAACACCATATATTTT. Translation gives CASSWDRGPGNTIYF.

V and J are TRBV12-3 or TRBV12-4 and TRBJ1-1, with no clear D. V lost 7 bases and J 4 bases, leaving 13 bases between the germline ends. The CDR3 totals 13 residues. The CDR3 here is CASIELDSTEAFF. CDR3 DNA: TGTGCCAGCATTGAACTAGACTCCACTGAAGCTTTCTTT.

The chain links TRBV28 to TRBJ1-1; D is unresolved. Deletions cut 3 bases from V and 7 bases from J, with 21 bases between. The CDR3 is made up of 16 amino acids. Germline CDR1 and CDR2: MDHEN and SYDVKM. CDR3 DNA: TGTGCCAGCAGTTTTAATGGAATGAGGAAGGCCAATGAAGCTTTCTTT. Translation: CASSFNGMRKANEAFF.

In its sample, this clone was seen a few times. The rearrangement joins TRBV11-2 to TRBJ1-1; the D gene is possibly TRBD1 (5 bases). The CDR3 extends over 16 amino acids. Germline V gene lookup returns CDR1 SGHAT and CDR2 FQNNGV. V shed 1 base and J shed 7 bases, with 19 bases lying between them. DNA of the CDR3: TGTGCCAGCAGCTTAGTTTTGTCAGGGCGGATGAATGAAGCTTTCTTT. Its translation: CASSLVLSGRMNEAFF.

This rearrangement joins TRBV5-1 to TRBJ1-1; 9 bases line up with TRBD1. CDR3 length equals 14 residues. Losses at the gene ends were 5 bases for V and 3 bases for J; bases not matched to a gene: 5. Looked up from germline, CDR1 is SGHRS and CDR2 is YFSETQ. The CDR3 protein is CASRIRQGDTEAFF. The CDR3 DNA is TGCGCCAGCAGGATACGACAGGGGGACACTGAAGCTTTCTTT.

CDR3 sequence reads: CASSPFSNGEQFF. The CDR3 bases are TGTGCCAGCAGCCCTTTCTCTAATGGTGAGCAGTTCTTC. This sequence joins TRBV7-3 and TRBJ2-1; unclear D gene. Germline V gene lookup returns CDR1 SGHTA and CDR2 FQGTGA. Deletions cut 5 bases from V and 9 bases from J, with 14 bases between. The CDR3 length is 13 residues.

The CDR3 loop reads CASSDSGQGDYGYTF. The CDR3 nucleotides are TGTGCCAGCAGTGACTCCGGACAGGGGGACTATGGCTACACCTTC. The rearrangement joins TRBV6-4 to TRBJ1-2, with 10 nucleotides matching TRBD1. The germline gives CDR1 MRHNA, CDR2 SNTAGT. This CDR3 contains 15 residues. Unmatched junction bases numbered 1, after V lost 0 bases and J lost 3 bases.

The genes are TRBV7-2 and TRBJ2-7; a possible D gene is TRBD1 (5 bases). This CDR3 contains 14 residues. Looked up from germline, CDR1 is SGHTA and CDR2 is FQGNSA. Between the trimmed V and J ends, which lost 5 bases and 3 bases, there was a span of 14 bases. The CDR3: CASSHKTAHYEQYF. As DNA, the CDR3 is TGTGCCAGCAGCCACAAGACAGCGCACTACGAGCAGTACTTC. The full variable domain, completed using reference TRBV7-2 and TRBJ2-7, is GAGVSQSPSNKVTEKGKDVELRCDPISGHTALYWYRQSLGQGLEFLIYFQGNSAPDKSGLPSDRFSAERTGGSVSTLTIQRTQQEDSAVYLCASSHKTAHYEQYFGPGTRLTVT.

The chain is built from TRBV7-2 and TRBJ2-7; D not certain. V gave up 2 bases and J gave up 2 bases, with 10 bases separating them. The V gene's germline CDR1 is SGHTA and CDR2 FQGNSA. The CDR3 runs 14 residues. The CDR3 loop reads CASSLSQAAYEQYF. DNA for the CDR3: TGTGCCAGCAGCTTAAGCCAGGCTGCCTACGAGCAGTACTTC. The full variable domain, with the rest looked up from reference TRBV7-2 and TRBJ2-7, is GAGVSQSPSNKVTEKGKDVELRCDPISGHTALYWYRQSLGQGLEFLIYFQGNSAPDKSGLPSDRFSAERTGGSVSTLTIQRTQQEDSAVYLCASSLSQAAYEQYFGPGTRLTVT.

CDR3 DNA sequence: TGTGCCAGCAGTTTTATGAACTATGGCTACACCTTC. Protein sequence: CASSFMNYGYTF. This chain joins TRBV12-3 or TRBV12-4 and TRBJ1-2, with D uncertain. The CDR3 has 12 residues. V lost 3 bases, J lost 2 bases, and 4 bases lay in between.

This chain joins TRBV19 and TRBJ2-3; D gene ambiguous. Germline loops: CDR1 LNHDA, CDR2 SQIVND (reference sequence). The length of the CDR3 is 13 residues. V lost 3 bases, J lost 4 bases, and 8 bases lay in between. The DNA for the CDR3 is TGTGCCAGTAGTATCCCTAATTCAGATACGCAGTATTTT. Protein: CASSIPNSDTQYF.

The CDR3 sequence: CASSLYQGAEAFF. The CDR3 nucleotides are TGTGCCAGCAGCTTGTATCAAGGGGCTGAAGCTTTCTTT. J is TRBJ1-1 and V is TRBV11-3, with a weak D call TRBD1 (5 bases). Germline CDR1 reads SGHNT; CDR2 reads YENEEA. V was clipped by 3 bases and J by 6 bases, with 11 bases between them. The CDR3 is 13 residues long.

Concerning this clone itself: One junction end disagrees with the germline gene, perhaps due to a read error. The gene calls are TRBV18 and TRBJ2-3; 11 bases agree with TRBD2. The germline CDR1 and CDR2 sequences are KGHSH and LQKENI. The CDR3 spans 12 residues. For the CDR3, the DNA is TGTGCCAGCTCGCTACCGGGACTAGCGGACATTTTT. Protein sequence: CASSLPGLADIF.